This T cell receptor beta chain was captured in a study of neurological immune-mediated disorders. Ten or more counts support this clonotype. The germline V gene encodes CDR1 DFQATT and CDR2 SNEGSKA (reference sequence). The V and J ends lost 2 bases and 1 base respectively, with 11 bases between them. The CDR3 has 15 residues. In TCRdb, the 5' RACE reads were re-called with MiXCR into one record per CDR3 protein. The table has around 67,000 distinct CDR3 sequences, 5.2% seen once. This sequence was found in a young man with multiple sclerosis. Source material: PBMCs. The gene calls are TRBV20-1 and TRBJ2-2; perhaps TRBD2 as D (7 bases). CDR3 nucleotides: TGCAGTGCTAGAAGGGGGGGGCTGAACACCGGGGAGCTGTTTTTT. Translated: CSARRGGLNTGELFF.